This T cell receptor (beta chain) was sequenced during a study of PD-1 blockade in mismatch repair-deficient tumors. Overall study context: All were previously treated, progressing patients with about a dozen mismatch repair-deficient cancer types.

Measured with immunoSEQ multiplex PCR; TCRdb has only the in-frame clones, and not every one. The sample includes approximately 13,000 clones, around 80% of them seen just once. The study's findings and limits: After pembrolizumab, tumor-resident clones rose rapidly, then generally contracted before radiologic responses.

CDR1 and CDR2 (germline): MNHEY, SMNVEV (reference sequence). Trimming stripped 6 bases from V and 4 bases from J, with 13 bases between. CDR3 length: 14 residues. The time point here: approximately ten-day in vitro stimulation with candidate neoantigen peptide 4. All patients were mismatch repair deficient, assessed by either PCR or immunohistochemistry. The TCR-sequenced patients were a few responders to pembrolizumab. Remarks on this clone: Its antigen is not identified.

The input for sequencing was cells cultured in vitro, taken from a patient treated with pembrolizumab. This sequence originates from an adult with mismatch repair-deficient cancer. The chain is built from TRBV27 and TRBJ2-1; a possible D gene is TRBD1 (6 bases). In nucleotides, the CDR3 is TGTGCCAGCAGACCGGGACAAGAATACAATGAGCAGTTCTTC. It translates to CASRPGQEYNEQFF.